This T cell receptor beta chain comes out of a study of blood T cell repertoires in COVID-19. On the study more broadly: The United States, Italy and Spain were the sources of the acute and convalescent COVID-19 samples.

The CDR3 spans 13 residues. Trimming took off 4 bases at V and 3 bases at J, with 9 bases between the two ends. Data came from immunoSEQ multiplex PCR; TCRdb stores just in-frame clones and leaves some out. Seen here are 40,000 to 65,000 clones, about 80% observed once, and the top ten hold 13% to 15%. This TCR was sampled from a human donor in a cohort sampled during active COVID-19. Sample: peripheral blood. The chain employs TRBV12-3 or TRBV12-4 and TRBJ1-2; D not resolved. In DNA, the CDR3 is TGTGCCAGCAGTTCACAGCTATACTATGGCTACACCTTC. The encoded protein is CASSSQLYYGYTF.